These 31 T cell receptor beta chains were sequenced from one sample in a study of T-cell memory formation after mild COVID-19. MiXCR, applied by TCRdb to the 5' RACE reads, yields one record per CDR3 protein. The sample holds around 25,000 distinct CDR3 sequences, around 7.2% seen once. Material: PBMCs or a T cell subset sorted from them (not recorded which). The receptors stem from an adult woman who had mild COVID-19 (a few samples of this study predate the infection). Cell type and time point are not known.

This clonotype was detected ten times or more. The genes are TRBV24-1 and TRBJ2-5; D ambiguous. The germline V gene has CDR1 KGHDR and CDR2 SFDVKD. The CDR3 runs to 13 residues. V lost 3 bases, J lost 7 bases, and 11 bases lay in between. CDR3 protein: CATSDGVFGTQYF. CDR3 nucleotides: TGTGCCACCAGTGATGGGGTCTTCGGGACCCAGTACTTC.

Ten or more counts support this clonotype. The chain carries TRBV6-6 and TRBJ1-1; D remains ambiguous. The CDR3 sequence is 12 residues long. The V gene lost 2 bases and the J gene lost 4 bases, with 5 bases spanning the gap. Germline lookup yields CDR1 MNHNY and CDR2 SVGAGI (reference sequence). The chain's CDR3 is CASSYGSTEAFF. The DNA for the CDR3 is TGTGCCAGCAGTTACGGATCCACTGAAGCTTTCTTT.

The sample holds many counts of this clonotype. The chain joins TRBV5-1 to TRBJ2-5; unclear D gene. This CDR3 has 13 residues. Looked up from germline, CDR1 is SGHRS and CDR2 is YFSETQ. V was cut by 0 bases and J by 2 bases, with 5 bases left in between. Written as DNA, the CDR3 is TGCGCCAGCAGCTTGGGAGATCAAGAGACCCAGTACTTC. This codes for CASSLGDQETQYF.

CDR3 DNA sequence: TGTGCCAGCAGGGGGCAGGGGGCCCGGGAGACCCAGTACTTC. It codes for CASRGQGARETQYF. V usage is TRBV2 and J usage is TRBJ2-5, with 8 bases fitting TRBD1. Trimming removed 6 bases from V and 5 bases from J; junction bases left unmatched: 8. The CDR3 runs to 14 residues. Germline CDR1 and CDR2: SNHLY and FYNNEI.

This clonotype was observed at least ten times. V is TRBV24-1 and J is TRBJ2-1; unclear D gene. This CDR3 is 13 amino acids long. V dropped 4 bases and J dropped 7 bases, with 10 bases sitting between them. In germline, CDR1 is KGHDR, CDR2 SFDVKD. The CDR3 nucleotides read TGTGCCACCAGTGAACCCAACAAAAATGAGCAGTTCTTC. It specifies CATSEPNKNEQFF.

For this clonotype: A far larger clone is one nucleotide away, so this likely arose from a read error. The chain carries TRBV6-4 and TRBJ2-7; D gene ambiguous. The germline CDR1 and CDR2 sequences are MRHNA and SNTAGT. This CDR3 contains 11 residues. This CDR3 is CASSPSYAQYF. CDR3 in DNA: TGTGCCAGCAGTCCCTCCTACGCGCAGTACTTC.

This clonotype was counted ten times or more. The chain joins TRBV11-2 to TRBJ2-1, with 7 positions matching TRBD2. The CDR3 extends over 17 amino acids. V lost 1 base and J lost 2; bases outside the gene matches: 8. Germline CDR1 SGHAT, CDR2 FQNNGV. Written as DNA, the CDR3 is TGTGCCAGCAGCTTAGGTTACGGGGGGTCCGCCTACAATGAGCAGTTCTTC. Translation: CASSLGYGGSAYNEQFF.

This clonotype was recorded many times. The chain is built from TRBV27 and TRBJ1-4, with 7 nucleotides matching TRBD1. The CDR3 has 14 amino acids. V shed 0 bases, J shed 14 bases, and the junction held 9 bases outside the gene matches. Germline V gene lookup returns CDR1 MNHEY and CDR2 SMNVEV (reference sequence). The CDR3 reads CASSLSRDTGVLFF. CDR3 DNA: TGTGCCAGCAGTTTATCGAGGGATACAGGGGTGCTGTTTTTT.

In this sample, this clonotype turned up many times. The rearrangement joins TRBV7-3 to TRBJ2-1; D is unresolved. V lost 0 bases and J 3 bases, leaving 12 bases between the germline ends. This CDR3 is built from 16 residues. The V gene's germline CDR1 is SGHTA and CDR2 FQGTGA. The CDR3 region is CASSLTSSTYYNEQFF. Here the CDR3 DNA reads TGTGCCAGCAGCTTAACTAGCTCTACCTACTACAATGAGCAGTTCTTC.

This clonotype was seen at least ten times. The chain recombines TRBV7-2 with TRBJ1-2, with TRBD1 matching over 9 bases. There are 17 residues in the CDR3. The V gene's germline CDR1 is SGHTA and CDR2 FQGNSA. V trimming: 0 bases; J trimming: 7 bases; junction bases outside the gene matches: 12. CDR3 protein: CASSLAPPGQGFGGYTF. Written as DNA, the CDR3 is TGTGCCAGCAGCTTAGCCCCTCCGGGACAGGGATTCGGTGGCTACACCTTC.

This clonotype was counted a few times. The CDR3 reads CSASGGNGNTIYF. The CDR3 nucleotides are TGCAGTGCTAGTGGTGGTAACGGAAACACCATATATTTT. The V and J genes are TRBV20-1 and TRBJ1-3; D gene uncertain. The CDR3 runs to 13 residues. CDR1 and CDR2 from the germline V gene are DFQATT and SNEGSKA (reference sequence). Trimming removed 3 bases at V and 4 bases at J, with 10 bases between.

At least ten counts were recorded for this clonotype. The genes are TRBV27 and TRBJ2-7, with unresolved D. V lost 2 bases, J lost 3 bases, and 14 bases lay in between. Germline CDR1 and CDR2: MNHEY and SMNVEV (reference sequence). The length of the CDR3 is 15 residues. The CDR3 sequence is CASSLKGSRFYEQYF. CDR3 coding DNA: TGTGCCAGCAGTTTAAAGGGCAGCCGATTCTACGAGCAGTACTTC.

This clonotype was counted many times. The V call is TRBV6-5, the J call TRBJ2-7; maybe TRBD2 (5 bases). The CDR3 spans 15 residues. With 0 bases removed from V and 7 bases from J, the gap between germline ends came to 16 bases. Germline V gene lookup returns CDR1 MNHEY and CDR2 SVGAGI. CDR3 protein: CASSYSIAVSGEQYF. CDR3 sequence (DNA): TGTGCCAGCAGTTACTCGATTGCCGTTTCGGGGGAGCAGTACTTC.

There are many counts of this clonotype. The rearrangement joins TRBV20-1 to TRBJ2-1, with 9 bases that match TRBD2. This CDR3 spans 16 amino acids. J lost 9 bases, V lost 2 bases, and 14 bases had no gene match. Germline V gives CDR1 DFQATT, CDR2 SNEGSKA (reference sequence). In nucleotides, the CDR3 is TGCAGTGCTAGAAGTCCTAGCGGGGAAAGGGGAGGTGAGCAGTTCTTC. Protein sequence: CSARSPSGERGGEQFF.

At least ten counts were recorded for this clonotype. This chain links TRBV18 with TRBJ2-7; perhaps TRBD2 as D (6 bases). Germline V gives CDR1 KGHSH, CDR2 LQKENI. This CDR3 has 14 amino acids. V gave up 6 bases and J gave up 4 bases, with 16 bases separating them. Written as DNA, the CDR3 is TGTGCCAGCTCCCTGCCGGGGGTAGGATACGAGCAGTACTTC. Encoded protein: CASSLPGVGYEQYF.

This clonotype was seen many times. The rearrangement links TRBV25-1 to TRBJ2-1; TRBD1 matches at 9 bases. The V gene's germline CDR1 is MGHDK and CDR2 SYGVNS. The CDR3 extends over 15 amino acids. V trimming: 1 base; J trimming: 4 bases; junction bases outside the gene matches: 2. CDR3 nucleotide sequence: TGTGCCAGCAGTGAATCGGACAGGGGTTACAATGAGCAGTTCTTC. Its translation is CASSESDRGYNEQFF.

This clonotype is medium-sized. The CDR3 DNA reads TGTGCCAGCAGGGGGAACGGCTACAATGAGCAGTTCTTC. This sequence encodes CASRGNGYNEQFF. The J gene is TRBJ2-1, the V gene TRBV6-2 or TRBV6-3; D gene ambiguous. V dropped 6 bases and J dropped 3 bases, with 9 bases sitting between them. Germline CDR1 MNHEY, CDR2 SVGEGT. The CDR3 spans 13 residues.

At least ten counts were recorded for this clonotype. The chain uses TRBV7-9 and TRBJ1-2; possible D gene TRBD1, 5 bases. CDR1 is SEHNR and CDR2 is FQNEAQ in the germline V gene (reference sequence). Trimming removed 7 bases at V and 2 bases at J, with 23 bases between. The CDR3 loop spans 17 amino acids. The CDR3 region has the DNA TGTGCCAGCACCCCCATAAAGGCAGGGCCCCCGAACTATGGCTACACCTTC. Translation: CASTPIKAGPPNYGYTF.

This clonotype occurred many times. The J gene is TRBJ2-1, the V gene TRBV5-1, with 8 bases fitting TRBD2. V trimming: 7 bases; J trimming: 4 bases; junction bases outside the gene matches: 10. There are 15 residues in the CDR3. Germline values: CDR1 SGHRS, CDR2 YFSETQ. CDR3 region: CASVHTSGSYNEQFF. CDR3 coding DNA: TGCGCCAGCGTCCATACTAGCGGATCTTACAATGAGCAGTTCTTC.

This clonotype was seen at least ten times. V gene TRBV9 combines with J gene TRBJ2-1; 7 nucleotides line up with TRBD2. Germline CDR1 reads SGDLS; CDR2 reads YYNGEE. The CDR3 sequence is 15 residues long. The trim removed 1 base at V and 2 bases at J, leaving 3 bases unmatched. This CDR3 is CASSVSGTTYNEQFF. The CDR3 DNA follows: TGTGCCAGCAGCGTATCGGGGACTACCTACAATGAGCAGTTCTTC. The entire variable domain, with the rest obtained from reference TRBV9 and TRBJ2-1, is as follows: DSGVTQTPKHLITATGQRVTLRCSPRSGDLSVYWYQQSLDQGLQFLIQYYNGEERAKGNILERFSAQQFPDLHSELNLSSLELGDSALYFCASSVSGTTYNEQFFGPGTRLTVL.

This clonotype was counted at least ten times. This chain uses TRBV11-1 with TRBJ2-3, with D perhaps given as TRBD1 or TRBD2 (5 bases each). The CDR3 sequence is 14 residues long. Per the germline V gene, CDR1 is SGHAT and CDR2 is FQDESV (reference sequence). Deletions cut 7 bases from V and 0 bases from J, with 11 bases between. The CDR3 spells CASTLWGSTDTQYF. The DNA of the CDR3 is TGTGCCAGCACCCTCTGGGGGAGCACAGATACGCAGTATTTT.

This clonotype has at least ten counts. The gene calls are TRBV2 and TRBJ2-2; D is unresolved. Germline CDR1 and CDR2: SNHLY and FYNNEI. This CDR3 spans 15 amino acids. V lost 4 bases, J lost 1 base, and 10 bases lay in between. The CDR3 nucleotides read TGTGCCAGCAGTGTTCGGTCCTTGAACACCGGGGAGCTGTTTTTT. Protein: CASSVRSLNTGELFF.

At least ten counts were recorded for this clonotype. The rearrangement joins TRBV20-1 to TRBJ1-5, with D unclear. From germline, CDR1 is DFQATT and CDR2 SNEGSKA (reference sequence). The V gene lost 6 bases and the J gene lost 4 bases, with 10 bases spanning the gap. CDR3 size: 12 residues. Here the CDR3 DNA reads TGCAGTGCAGGGAGAAGAAATCAGCCCCAGCATTTT. Translation gives CSAGRRNQPQHF.

There are many counts of this clonotype. The chain links TRBV12-3 or TRBV12-4 to TRBJ1-1; D gene ambiguous. V was trimmed by 5 bases and J by 14 bases, leaving 21 bases between them. CDR3 length: 13 amino acids. CDR3 residues: CASSPGSPETAFF. Here the CDR3 DNA reads TGTGCCAGCAGTCCCGGGTCCCCTGAAACAGCCTTCTTT.

This clonotype appeared many times. The chain couples TRBV12-3 or TRBV12-4 to TRBJ1-5; D is unresolved. The V and J ends lost 2 bases and 11 bases respectively, with 10 bases between them. This CDR3 contains 12 residues. The CDR3 nucleotides are TGTGCCAGCAGTTTAACGGCTGCGACCCAGCATTTT. It yields the protein CASSLTAATQHF.

This clonotype was counted many times. The chain joins TRBV7-2 to TRBJ2-2, with no clear D. The CDR3 sequence is 15 residues long. The germline gives CDR1 SGHTA, CDR2 FQGNSA. Trimming took 1 base from V and 0 from J, leaving 6 bases between them. CDR3 amino acids: CASSLGLTNTGELFF. The CDR3 DNA follows: TGTGCCAGCAGCTTAGGACTCACGAACACCGGGGAGCTGTTTTTT.

This clonotype was counted at least ten times. The rearrangement joins TRBV29-1 to TRBJ2-2; 10 bases match TRBD1. Germline V lookup: CDR1 SQVTM, CDR2 ANQGSEA. There are 13 residues in the CDR3. Trimming removed 7 bases from V and 5 bases from J; junction bases left unmatched: 4. CDR3 nucleotide sequence: TGCAGCGGGAAGGACAGGGGGACCGGGGAGCTGTTTTTT. Protein sequence: CSGKDRGTGELFF.

This clonotype was counted ten times or more. The rearrangement links TRBV6-6 to TRBJ2-2; 8 bases map to TRBD1. Germline lookup yields CDR1 MNHNY and CDR2 SVGAGI (reference sequence). The V and J ends lost 5 bases and 3 bases, in that order; junction bases with no gene match: 11. The CDR3 runs to 17 residues. CDR3 sequence reads: CASSSGSGGMDTGELFF. CDR3 nucleotide sequence: TGTGCCAGCAGTAGTGGGTCAGGGGGCATGGACACCGGGGAGCTGTTTTTT.

The V gene is TRBV6-5, the J gene TRBJ1-1; weak D call: TRBD1 (6 bases). The germline V gene encodes CDR1 MNHEY and CDR2 SVGAGI. V gave up 2 bases and J gave up 3 bases, with 10 bases separating them. The CDR3 is 14 residues long. CDR3 sequence (DNA): TGTGCCAGCAGTTACGGTGGGGGCGACACTGAAGCTTTCTTT. Amino acids: CASSYGGGDTEAFF.

The chain recombines TRBV11-1 with TRBJ1-1; D ambiguous. Trimming stripped 8 bases from V and 1 base from J, with 8 bases between. CDR3 length: 12 amino acids. Germline CDR1 and CDR2: SGHAT and FQDESV (reference sequence). The chain's CDR3 is CASVPQNTEAFF. The CDR3 nucleotides are TGTGCCAGCGTCCCGCAGAACACTGAAGCTTTCTTT.

This clonotype showed up many times. The V gene is TRBV12-3 or TRBV12-4, the J gene TRBJ2-5; D gene ambiguous. Trimming shortened V by 0 bases and J by 1 base, and 9 bases separated the two germline ends. This CDR3 is built from 15 residues. The CDR3 sequence is CASSLAGDTQETQYF. In nucleotides, the CDR3 is TGTGCCAGCAGTTTAGCCGGCGACACCCAAGAGACCCAGTACTTC.